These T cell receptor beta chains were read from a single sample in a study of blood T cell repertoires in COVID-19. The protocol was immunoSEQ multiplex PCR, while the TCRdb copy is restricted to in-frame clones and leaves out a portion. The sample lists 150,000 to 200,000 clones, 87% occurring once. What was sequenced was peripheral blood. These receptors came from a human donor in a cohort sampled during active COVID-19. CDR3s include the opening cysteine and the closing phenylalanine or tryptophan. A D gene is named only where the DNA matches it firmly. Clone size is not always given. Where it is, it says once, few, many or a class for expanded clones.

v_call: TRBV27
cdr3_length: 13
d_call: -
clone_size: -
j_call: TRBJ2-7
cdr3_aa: CASSQGSSYEQYF
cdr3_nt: TGTGCCAGCAGTCAGGGTTCCTCCTACGAGCAGTACTTC

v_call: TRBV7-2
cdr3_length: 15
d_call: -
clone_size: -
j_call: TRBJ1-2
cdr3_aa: CASSSQGPSNYGYTF
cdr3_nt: TGTGCCAGCAGCTCCCAGGGGCCAAGCAACTATGGCTACACCTTC

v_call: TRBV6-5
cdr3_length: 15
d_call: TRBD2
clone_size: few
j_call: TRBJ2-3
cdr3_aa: CASGRLAGFTDTQYF
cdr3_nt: TGTGCCAGCGGCCGACTAGCGGGGTTCACAGATACGCAGTATTTT

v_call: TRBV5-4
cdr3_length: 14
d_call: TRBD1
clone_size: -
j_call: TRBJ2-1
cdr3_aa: CASSLQGARNEQFF
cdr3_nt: TGTGCCAGCAGCTTGCAGGGGGCGAGGAATGAGCAGTTCTTC

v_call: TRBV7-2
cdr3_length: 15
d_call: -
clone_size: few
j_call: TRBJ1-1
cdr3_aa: CASSPEPYRNTEAFF
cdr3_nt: TGTGCCAGCAGCCCCGAGCCCTACAGGAACACTGAAGCTTTCTTT

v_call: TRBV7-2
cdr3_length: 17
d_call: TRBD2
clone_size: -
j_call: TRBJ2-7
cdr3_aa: CASSLTSGGAVVHEQYF
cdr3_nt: TGTGCCAGCAGCTTAACTAGCGGGGGGGCCGTAGTCCACGAGCAGTACTTC

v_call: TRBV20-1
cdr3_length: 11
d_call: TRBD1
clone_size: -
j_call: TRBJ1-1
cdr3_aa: CSARGTAEAFF
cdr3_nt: TGCAGTGCCCGAGGGACAGCTGAAGCTTTCTTT

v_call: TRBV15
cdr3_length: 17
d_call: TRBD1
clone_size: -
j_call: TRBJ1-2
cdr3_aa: CATSRLPGQGDNYGYTF
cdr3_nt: TGTGCCACCAGCAGACTTCCCGGACAGGGGGACAACTATGGCTACACCTTC

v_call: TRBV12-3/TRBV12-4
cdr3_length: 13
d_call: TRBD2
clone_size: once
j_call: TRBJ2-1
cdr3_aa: CASSGERGGEQFF
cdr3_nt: TGTGCCAGCAGTGGAGAGCGGGGGGGTGAGCAGTTCTTC

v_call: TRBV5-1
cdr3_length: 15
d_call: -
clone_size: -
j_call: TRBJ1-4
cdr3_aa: CASSLGAVNNEKLFF
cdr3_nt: TGCGCCAGCAGCTTGGGTGCAGTCAATAATGAAAAACTGTTTTTT

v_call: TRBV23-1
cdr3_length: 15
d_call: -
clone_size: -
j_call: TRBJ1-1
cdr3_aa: CASSQSQQLNTEAFF
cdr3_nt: TGCGCCAGCAGTCAATCGCAACAGCTGAACACTGAAGCTTTCTTT

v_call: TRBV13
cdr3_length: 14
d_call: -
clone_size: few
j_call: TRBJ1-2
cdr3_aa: CASSPEGGSYGYTF
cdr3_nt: TGTGCCAGCAGCCCAGAAGGCGGGAGCTATGGCTACACCTTC

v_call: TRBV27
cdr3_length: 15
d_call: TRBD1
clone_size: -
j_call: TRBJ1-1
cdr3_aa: CASYYRGRGNTEAFF
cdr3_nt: TGTGCCAGCTACTACAGGGGGAGGGGGAACACTGAAGCTTTCTTT

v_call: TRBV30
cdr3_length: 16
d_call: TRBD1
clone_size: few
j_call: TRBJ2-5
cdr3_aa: CASSSRGQGSQETQYF
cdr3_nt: TGTGCCTCCTCGTCAAGGGGACAGGGATCGCAAGAGACCCAGTACTTC

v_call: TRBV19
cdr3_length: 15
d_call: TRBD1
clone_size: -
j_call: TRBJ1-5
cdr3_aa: CASSIEDRGSLPQHF
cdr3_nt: TGTGCCAGTAGTATAGAGGACAGGGGATCCCTGCCCCAGCATTTT

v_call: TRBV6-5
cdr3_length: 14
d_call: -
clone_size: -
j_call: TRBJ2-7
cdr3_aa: CASSYSQGTYEQYF
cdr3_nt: TGTGCCAGCAGTTACTCGCAGGGAACCTACGAGCAGTACTTC

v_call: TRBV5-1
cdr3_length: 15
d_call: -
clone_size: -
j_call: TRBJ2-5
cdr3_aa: CASSLAGTTQETQYF
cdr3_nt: TGCGCCAGCAGCTTGGCCGGGACAACTCAAGAGACCCAGTACTTC

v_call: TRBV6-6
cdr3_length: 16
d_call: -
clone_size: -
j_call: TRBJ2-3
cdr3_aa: CASNPRSGGATDTQYF
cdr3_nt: TGTGCCAGCAACCCCCGCAGTGGGGGGGCCACAGATACGCAGTATTTT

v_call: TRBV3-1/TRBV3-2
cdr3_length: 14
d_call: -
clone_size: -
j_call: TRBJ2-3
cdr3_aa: CASSQARATDTQYF
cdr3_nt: TGTGCCAGCAGCCAAGCCCGCGCCACAGATACGCAGTATTTT

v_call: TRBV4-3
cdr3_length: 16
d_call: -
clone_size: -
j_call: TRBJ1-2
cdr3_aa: CASSPQAGMTNYGYTF
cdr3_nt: TGCGCCAGCAGCCCGCAAGCAGGGATGACGAACTATGGCTACACCTTC

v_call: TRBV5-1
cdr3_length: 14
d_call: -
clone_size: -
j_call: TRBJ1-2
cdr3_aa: CASREGGRHYGYTF
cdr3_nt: TGCGCCAGCCGCGAGGGGGGGAGGCACTATGGCTACACCTTC

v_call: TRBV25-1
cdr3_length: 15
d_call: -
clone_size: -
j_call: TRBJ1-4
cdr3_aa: CASSESLSTNEKLFF
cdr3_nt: TGTGCCAGCAGTGAATCCCTATCAACTAATGAAAAACTGTTTTTT

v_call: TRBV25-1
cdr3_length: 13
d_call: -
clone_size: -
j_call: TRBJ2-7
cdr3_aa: CASSAQDSYEQYF
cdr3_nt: TGTGCCAGCAGTGCTCAGGACAGTTACGAGCAGTACTTC

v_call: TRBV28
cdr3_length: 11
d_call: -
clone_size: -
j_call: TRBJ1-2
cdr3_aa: CASSQQVGYTF
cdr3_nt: TGTGCCAGCAGCCAGCAGGTTGGCTACACCTTC

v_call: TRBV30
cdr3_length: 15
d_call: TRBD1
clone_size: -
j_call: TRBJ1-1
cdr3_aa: CAWTRDSLLNTEAFF
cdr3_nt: TGTGCCTGGACCCGGGACAGCTTATTGAACACTGAAGCTTTCTTT

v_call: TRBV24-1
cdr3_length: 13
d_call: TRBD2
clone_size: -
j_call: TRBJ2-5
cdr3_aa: CATSGGGGETQYF
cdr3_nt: TGTGCCACCAGTGGAGGCGGGGGAGAGACCCAGTACTTC

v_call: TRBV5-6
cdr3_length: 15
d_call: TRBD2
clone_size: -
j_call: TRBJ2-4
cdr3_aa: CASSLLSGDKNIQYF
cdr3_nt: TGTGCCAGCAGCTTGCTGAGCGGGGACAAAAACATTCAGTACTTC

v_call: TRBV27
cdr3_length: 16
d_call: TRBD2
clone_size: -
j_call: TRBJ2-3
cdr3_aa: CASSPTAGTRVDTQYF
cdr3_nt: TGTGCCAGCAGTCCGACAGCGGGGACTAGGGTAGATACGCAGTATTTT

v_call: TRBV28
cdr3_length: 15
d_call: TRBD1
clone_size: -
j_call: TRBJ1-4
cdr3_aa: CASSFLGQGNEKLFF
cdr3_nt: TGTGCCAGCAGTTTCTTGGGACAGGGTAATGAAAAACTGTTTTTT

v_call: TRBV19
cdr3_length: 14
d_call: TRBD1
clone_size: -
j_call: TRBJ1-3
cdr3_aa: CASSIDRDGNTIYF
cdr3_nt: TGTGCCAGTAGTATCGACAGGGATGGAAACACCATATATTTT

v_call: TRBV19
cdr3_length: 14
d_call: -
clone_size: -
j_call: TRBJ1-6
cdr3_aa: CASTSDSYNSPLHF
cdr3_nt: -